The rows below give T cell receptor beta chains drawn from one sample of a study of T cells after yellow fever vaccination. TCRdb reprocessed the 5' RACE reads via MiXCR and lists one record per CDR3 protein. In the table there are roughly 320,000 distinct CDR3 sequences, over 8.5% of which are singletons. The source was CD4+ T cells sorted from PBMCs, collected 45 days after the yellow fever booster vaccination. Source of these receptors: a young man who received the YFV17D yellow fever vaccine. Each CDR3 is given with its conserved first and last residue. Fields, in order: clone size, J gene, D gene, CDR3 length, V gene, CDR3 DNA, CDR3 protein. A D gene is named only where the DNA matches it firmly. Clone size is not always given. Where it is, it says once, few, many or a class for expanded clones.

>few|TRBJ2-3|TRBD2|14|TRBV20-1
TGCAGTGCTGTCTGGGAGGGCCTGACAGATACGCAGTATTTT
CSAVWEGLTDTQYF
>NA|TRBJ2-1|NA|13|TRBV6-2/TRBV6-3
TGTGCCAGCAGTCAACATAGGGGTGATGAGCAGTTCTTC
CASSQHRGDEQFF
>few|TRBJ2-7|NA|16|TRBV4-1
TGCGCCAGCAGCCAAGAGTTCCGGGCCCCCGACGGCGAGCAGTACTTC
CASSQEFRAPDGEQYF
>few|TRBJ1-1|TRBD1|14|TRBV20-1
TGCAGTGCTAGAACGGGACAGGTTAACACTGAAGCTTTCTTT
CSARTGQVNTEAFF
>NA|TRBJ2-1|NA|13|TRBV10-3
TGTGCCATCAGTGAGTGGCAGATCAATGAGCAGTTCTTC
CAISEWQINEQFF
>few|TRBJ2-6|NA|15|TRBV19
TGTGCCAGTAGTGGGAGTCGCGCCGGGGCCAACGTCCTGACTTTC
CASSGSRAGANVLTF
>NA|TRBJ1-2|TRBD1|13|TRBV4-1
TGCGCCAGCAGCCAGGGGACAGGAGATGGCTACACCTTC
CASSQGTGDGYTF
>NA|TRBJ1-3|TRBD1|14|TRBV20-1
TGCAGTGCTGCACAGGGGAGCTCTGGAAACACCATATATTTT
CSAAQGSSGNTIYF
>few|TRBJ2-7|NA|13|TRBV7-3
TGTGCCAGCAGCCCCGCCGACAGCTACGAGCAGTACTTC
CASSPADSYEQYF
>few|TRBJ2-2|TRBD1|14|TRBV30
TGTGCCTCCAAGACAGGGATTTACACCGGGGAGCTGTTTTTT
CASKTGIYTGELFF
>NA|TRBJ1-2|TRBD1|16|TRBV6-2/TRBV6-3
TGTGCCAGCAGTTCGGCAGGGGGAATCCTCAACTATGGCTACACCTTC
CASSSAGGILNYGYTF
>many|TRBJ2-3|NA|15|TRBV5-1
TGTGCCAGCAGCTTAGGGGGGACTAGCACAGATACGCAGTATTTT
CASSLGGTSTDTQYF
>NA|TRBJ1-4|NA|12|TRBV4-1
TGCGCCAGCAGCTTCATCAATGAAAAACTGTTTTTT
CASSFINEKLFF
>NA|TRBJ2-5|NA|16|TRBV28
TGTGCCAGCAGTTTCTGGACTCTAACCTCCCAAGAGACCCAGTACTTC
CASSFWTLTSQETQYF
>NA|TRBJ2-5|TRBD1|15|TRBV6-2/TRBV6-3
TGTGCCAGCAGAGCCGGGACAGGGGGCGAGGAGACCCAGTACTTC
CASRAGTGGEETQYF
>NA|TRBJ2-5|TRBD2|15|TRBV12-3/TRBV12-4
TGTGCCAGCAGTTTAGCGCGGGGGGGCGTTGAGACCCAGTACTTC
CASSLARGGVETQYF
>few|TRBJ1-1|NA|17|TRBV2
TGTGCCAGCAGTGAAGCGGAATTGCGTTGGGGGACGCGTGAAGCTTTCTTT
CASSEAELRWGTREAFF
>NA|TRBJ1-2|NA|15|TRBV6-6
TGTGCCAGCAGTTACTCGCAAGACACTAACTATGGCTACACCTTC
CASSYSQDTNYGYTF
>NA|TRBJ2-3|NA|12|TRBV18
TGTGCCAGCTCATCAGGGGAAGATACGCAGTATTTT
CASSSGEDTQYF
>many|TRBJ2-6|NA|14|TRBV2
TGTGCCAGCAGTGCGAGCTCTGGGGCCAACGTCCTGACTTTC
CASSASSGANVLTF
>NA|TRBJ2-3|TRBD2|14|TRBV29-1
TGCAGCGTTACTGCGGGGGGCAGCACAGATACGCAGTATTTT
CSVTAGGSTDTQYF
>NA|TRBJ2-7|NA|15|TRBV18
TGTGCCAGCTCACCATTGTCGGGGCTCTCCTACGAGCAGTACTTC
CASSPLSGLSYEQYF
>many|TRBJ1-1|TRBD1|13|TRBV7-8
TGTGCCAGCAGCTCCGACAGGGGAGGGGAAGCTTTCTTT
CASSSDRGGEAFF
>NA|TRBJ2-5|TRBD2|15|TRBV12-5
TGTGCTAGTGGTTCTTTAGCGGGGGGCCAAGAGACCCAGTACTTC
CASGSLAGGQETQYF
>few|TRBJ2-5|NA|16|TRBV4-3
TGCGCCAGCAGCCAAGACATAGGTTGGGAGGTCGAGACCCAGTACTTC
CASSQDIGWEVETQYF
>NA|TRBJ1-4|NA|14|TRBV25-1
TGTGCCAGCAGTGAAGCGGGCCCGGCTGAAAAACTGTTTTTT
CASSEAGPAEKLFF
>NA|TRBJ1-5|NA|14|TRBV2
TGTGCCAGCAGTGATTGGCAGGGGAATCAGCCCCAGCATTTT
CASSDWQGNQPQHF
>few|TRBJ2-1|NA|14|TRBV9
TGTGCCAGCAGCGTAGCTCCGGGACCCAATGAGCAGTTCTTC
CASSVAPGPNEQFF
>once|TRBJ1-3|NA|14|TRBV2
TGTGCCAGCAGTGGGCCAGCCTCTGGAAACACCATATATTTT
CASSGPASGNTIYF
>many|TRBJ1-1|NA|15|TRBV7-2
TGTGCCAGCAGCTTAGGAGGGGCCCAGAACACTGAAGCTTTCTTT
CASSLGGAQNTEAFF
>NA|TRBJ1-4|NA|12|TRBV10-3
TGTGCCATCAGTGGGCCTAATGAAAAACTGTTTTTT
CAISGPNEKLFF
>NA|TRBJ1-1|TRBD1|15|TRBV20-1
TGCAGTGCTAGTACCAGGGGGAGCCCGAACACTGAAGCTTTCTTT
CSASTRGSPNTEAFF
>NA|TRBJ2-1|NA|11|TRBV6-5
TGTGCCAGCAGTTACGGGGATGAGCAGTTCTTC
CASSYGDEQFF
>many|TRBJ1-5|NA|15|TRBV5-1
TGCGCCAGCAGCTCCGGGACGGGTAGCAATCAGCCCCAGCATTTT
CASSSGTGSNQPQHF
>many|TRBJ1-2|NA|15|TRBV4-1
TGCGCCAGCAGCCCTACCCTCTTGGGGGTCTATGGCTACACCTTC
CASSPTLLGVYGYTF
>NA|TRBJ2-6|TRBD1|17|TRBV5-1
TGCGCCAGCAGCTTGGCCCAGGGGGTAACGCGGGCCAACGTCCTGACTTTC
CASSLAQGVTRANVLTF
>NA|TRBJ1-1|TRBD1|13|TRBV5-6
TGTGCCAGCAGCTGGACAGGGGTACCTGAAGCTTTCTTT
CASSWTGVPEAFF
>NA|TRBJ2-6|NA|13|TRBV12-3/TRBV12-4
TGTGCCAGCAGTTGGGCTGGGGCCAACGTCCTGACTTTC
CASSWAGANVLTF
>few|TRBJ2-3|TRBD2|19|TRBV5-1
TGCGCCAGCAGCTCGGGGTCGGGGTTGAAAAGTAGCGGGGGTCAAACGCAGTATTTT
CASSSGSGLKSSGGQTQYF
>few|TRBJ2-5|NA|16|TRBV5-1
TGCGCCAGCAGCCGGGGAGGAGGGCATGGAACGGAGACCCAGTACTTC
CASSRGGGHGTETQYF
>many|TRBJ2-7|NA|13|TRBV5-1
TGCGCCAGCAGCTTACAGGGCTCGGACGAGCAGTACTTC
CASSLQGSDEQYF
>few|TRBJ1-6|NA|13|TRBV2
TGTGCCAGCAGTGACAGGGAGCACTCACCCCTCCACTTT
CASSDREHSPLHF
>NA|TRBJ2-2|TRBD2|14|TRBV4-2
TGTGCCAGCACGGGACTAGGGAAGACCGGGGAGCTGTTTTTT
CASTGLGKTGELFF
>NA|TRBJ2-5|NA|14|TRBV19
TGTGCCAGTAGTATGAGGGGAGCGGGAGAGACCCAGTACTTC
CASSMRGAGETQYF
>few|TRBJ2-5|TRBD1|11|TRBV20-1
TGCAGTGCTAGGACAGGGGAGACCCAGTACTTC
CSARTGETQYF
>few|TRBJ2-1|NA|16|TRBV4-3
TGCGCCAGCAGCCAAACCCCGGGACACGACTACAATGAGCAGTTCTTC
CASSQTPGHDYNEQFF
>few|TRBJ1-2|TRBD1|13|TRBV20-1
TGCAGTGCCGTGACAGGGGAGAACTATGGCTACACCTTC
CSAVTGENYGYTF
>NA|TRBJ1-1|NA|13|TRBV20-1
TGCAGTGCGCTCCGGGACGGGAACACTGAAGCTTTCTTT
CSALRDGNTEAFF
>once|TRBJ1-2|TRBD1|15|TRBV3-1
TGTGCCAGCAGCCCGACCGACAGGGGAGGCTATGGCTACACCTTC
CASSPTDRGGYGYTF
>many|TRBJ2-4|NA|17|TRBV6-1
TGTGCCAGCAGTGGCGCTGTCCGGGGCCTAGCCAAAAACATTCAGTACTTC
CASSGAVRGLAKNIQYF
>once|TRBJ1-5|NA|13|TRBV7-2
TGTGCCAGCAGCTTAGGAGAGCTTCAGCCCCAGCATTTT
CASSLGELQPQHF
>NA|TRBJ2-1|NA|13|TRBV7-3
TGTGCCAGCAGCATGGGAGCGGGCAATGAGCAGTTCTTC
CASSMGAGNEQFF
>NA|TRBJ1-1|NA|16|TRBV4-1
TGCGCCAGCAGCCAAGGACGGACGACGGCGAACACTGAAGCTTTCTTT
CASSQGRTTANTEAFF
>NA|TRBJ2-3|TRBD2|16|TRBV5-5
TGTGCCAGCAGCTTGGCCGCGGGGGACTACACAGATACGCAGTATTTT
CASSLAAGDYTDTQYF
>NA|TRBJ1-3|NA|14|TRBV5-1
TGCGCCAGCAGCTTAAGTGCGACTGGAAACACCATATATTTT
CASSLSATGNTIYF
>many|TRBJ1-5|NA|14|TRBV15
TGTGCCACCAGCCGGGGGGGGTTCAATCAGCCCCAGCATTTT
CATSRGGFNQPQHF
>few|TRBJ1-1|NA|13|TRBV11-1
TGTGCCAGCAGCTTTCAGGGGCGCACTGAAGCTTTCTTT
CASSFQGRTEAFF
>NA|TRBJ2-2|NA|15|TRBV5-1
TGCGCCAGCAGCTTGGAGGGGACCAACACCGGGGAGCTGTTTTTT
CASSLEGTNTGELFF